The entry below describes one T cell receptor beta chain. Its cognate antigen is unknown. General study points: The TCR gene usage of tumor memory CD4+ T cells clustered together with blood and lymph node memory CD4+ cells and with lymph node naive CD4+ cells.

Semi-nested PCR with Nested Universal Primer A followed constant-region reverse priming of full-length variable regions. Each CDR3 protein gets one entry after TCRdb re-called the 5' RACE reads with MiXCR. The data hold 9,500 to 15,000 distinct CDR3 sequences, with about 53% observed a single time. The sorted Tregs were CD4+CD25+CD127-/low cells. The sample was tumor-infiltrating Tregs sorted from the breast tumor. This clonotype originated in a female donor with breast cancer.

The CDR3 spells CASSLGQNNQPQHF. The CDR3 nucleotides are TGTGCCAGCAGCTTGGGACAGAACAATCAGCCCCAGCATTTT. V and J are TRBV5-5 and TRBJ1-5; D is perhaps TRBD1 (5 bases). V shed 0 bases and J shed 3 bases, with 7 bases lying between them. The germline gives CDR1 SGHKS, CDR2 YYEKEE (reference sequence). This CDR3 is 14 amino acids long.